This TCR beta chain was documented in a study of cytomegalovirus exposure and HLA in healthy donors. General study points: Subsequent analysis showed first-cohort TCR clusters tending to co-occur in around 110 validation repertoires. The classifier reportedly diagnosed cytomegalovirus status with high specificity and sensitivity. Altogether, about 160 TCR beta chains were recorded as cytomegalovirus-associated.

Sequencing was performed with immunoSEQ multiplex PCR; in TCRdb, only in-frame clones are kept and a portion is missing. The table records over 250,000 clones, 80% to 90% of them present only once. A note on this clone: Its cognate antigen is unknown.

J gave up 5 bases and V 5 bases, and 5 bases lay outside the gene matches. CDR3 length: 14 amino acids. The germline CDR1 and CDR2 sequences are SNHLY and FYNNEI. It was the roughly 120-subject validation cohort, separate from the approximately 620-subject first cohort, to which the donors belonged. Sequences were obtained from PBMCs. The sequence was obtained from a woman aged 18-30 years in good health and CMV-seronegative. V gene TRBV2 combines with J gene TRBJ1-5; TRBD1 matches at 8 bases. The CDR3 DNA reads as TGTGCCAGCAGTCAGGGGGCCCAGGATCAGCCCCAGCATTTT. Protein sequence: CASSQGAQDQPQHF.